This T cell receptor beta chain is drawn from a study of T cells after yellow fever vaccination. TCRdb fed the 5' RACE reads into MiXCR, producing one record per CDR3 protein. The sample includes 550,000 to 750,000 distinct CDR3 sequences, about 13% of them seen just once. A few counts support this clonotype. Sequenced here: PBMCs, sampled on the day of the yellow fever booster vaccination. The source is a man younger than 45 who received the YFV17D yellow fever vaccine.

The CDR3 DNA is TGTGCCAGCTACGGGACACAAACATCGGGCTATGGCTACACCTTC. It yields the protein CASYGTQTSGYGYTF. This rearrangement joins TRBV18 to TRBJ1-2; TRBD1 is a possible D gene (6 bases). This CDR3 has 15 residues. Germline loops: CDR1 KGHSH, CDR2 LQKENI. With 7 bases removed from V and 4 bases from J, the gap between germline ends came to 19 bases.